This TCR beta chain appears in the sequencing data of a study of blood T cell repertoires in COVID-19. Across the study: Nucleic acid was either cDNA or gDNA, and it came from T cells, B-cell-depleted T cells, or PBMCs.

Original data processing: How many nucleated cells were present was estimated from reference gene primer amplification. Repertoires were generated with immunoSEQ multiplex PCR, while TCRdb's copy carries only in-frame clones and drops some. V and J calls and clone size are copied from that table; D and trimming were computed from the DNA. This sample has around 700,000 clones, with about 87% found just once. The source of this sequence is a woman aged 18-29 years with acute or convalescent COVID-19. Sequencing was carried out using peripheral blood.

The CDR3 protein is CASSLLQRADYNEQFF. CDR3 nucleotide sequence: TGCGCCAGCAGCCTCCTCCAGAGGGCGGACTACAATGAGCAGTTCTTC. The chain is built from TRBV4-1 and TRBJ2-1, with D possibly being TRBD2 (5 bases). The CDR3 extends over 16 amino acids. Germline V gives CDR1 MGHRA, CDR2 YSYEKL. V lost 4 bases, J lost 3 bases, and 16 bases lay in between.